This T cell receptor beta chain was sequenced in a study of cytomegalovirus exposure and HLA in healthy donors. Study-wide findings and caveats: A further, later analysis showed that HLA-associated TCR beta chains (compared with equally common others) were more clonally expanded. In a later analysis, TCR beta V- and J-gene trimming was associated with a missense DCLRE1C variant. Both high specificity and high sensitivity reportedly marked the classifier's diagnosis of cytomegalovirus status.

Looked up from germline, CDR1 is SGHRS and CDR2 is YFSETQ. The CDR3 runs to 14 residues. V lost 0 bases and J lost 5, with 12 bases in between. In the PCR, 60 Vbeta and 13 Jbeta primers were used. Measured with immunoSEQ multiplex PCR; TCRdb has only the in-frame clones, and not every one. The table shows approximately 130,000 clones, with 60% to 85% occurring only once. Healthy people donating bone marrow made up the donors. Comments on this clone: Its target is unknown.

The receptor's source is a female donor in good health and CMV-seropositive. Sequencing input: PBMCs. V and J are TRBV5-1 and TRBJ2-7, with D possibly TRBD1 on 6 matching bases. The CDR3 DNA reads TGCGCCAGCAGCTTGGTCGTGGACAGTAACGAGCAGTACTTC. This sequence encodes CASSLVVDSNEQYF.